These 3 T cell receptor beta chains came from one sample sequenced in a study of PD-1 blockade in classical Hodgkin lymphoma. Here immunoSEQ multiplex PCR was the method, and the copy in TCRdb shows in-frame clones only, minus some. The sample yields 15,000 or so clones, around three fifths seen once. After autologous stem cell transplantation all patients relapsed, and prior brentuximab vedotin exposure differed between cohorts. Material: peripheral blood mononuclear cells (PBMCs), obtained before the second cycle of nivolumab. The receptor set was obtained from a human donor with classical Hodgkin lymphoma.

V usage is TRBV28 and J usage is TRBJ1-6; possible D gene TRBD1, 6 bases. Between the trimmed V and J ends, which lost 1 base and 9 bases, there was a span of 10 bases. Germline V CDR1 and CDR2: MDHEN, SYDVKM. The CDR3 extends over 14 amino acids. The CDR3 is CASSLLWGASPLHF. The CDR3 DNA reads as TGTGCCAGCAGTTTATTGTGGGGGGCTTCACCCCTCCACTTT.

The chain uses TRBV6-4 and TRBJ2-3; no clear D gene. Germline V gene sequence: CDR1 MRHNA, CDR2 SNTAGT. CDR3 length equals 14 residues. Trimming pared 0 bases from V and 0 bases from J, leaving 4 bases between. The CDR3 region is CASSDSRSTDTQYF. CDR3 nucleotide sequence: TGTGCCAGCAGTGACTCACGCAGCACAGATACGCAGTATTTT.

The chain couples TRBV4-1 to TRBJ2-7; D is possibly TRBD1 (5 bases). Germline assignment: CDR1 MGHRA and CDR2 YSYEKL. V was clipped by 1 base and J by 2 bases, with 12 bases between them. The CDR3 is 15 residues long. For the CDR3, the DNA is TGCGCCAGCAGCCAAGGCCCCAGGGAAACCTACGAGCAGTACTTC. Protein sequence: CASSQGPRETYEQYF.